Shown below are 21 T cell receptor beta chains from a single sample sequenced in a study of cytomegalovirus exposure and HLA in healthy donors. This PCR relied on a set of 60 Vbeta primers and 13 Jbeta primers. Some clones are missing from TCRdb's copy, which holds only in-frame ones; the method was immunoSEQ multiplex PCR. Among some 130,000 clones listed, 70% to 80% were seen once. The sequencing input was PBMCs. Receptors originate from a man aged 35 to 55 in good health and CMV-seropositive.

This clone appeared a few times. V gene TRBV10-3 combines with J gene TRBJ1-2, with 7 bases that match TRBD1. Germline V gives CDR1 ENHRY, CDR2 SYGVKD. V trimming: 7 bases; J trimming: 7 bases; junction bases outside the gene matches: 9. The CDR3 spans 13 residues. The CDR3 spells CAITGRTGRGYTF. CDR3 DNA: TGTGCCATCACCGGAAGGACAGGCCGTGGCTACACCTTC.

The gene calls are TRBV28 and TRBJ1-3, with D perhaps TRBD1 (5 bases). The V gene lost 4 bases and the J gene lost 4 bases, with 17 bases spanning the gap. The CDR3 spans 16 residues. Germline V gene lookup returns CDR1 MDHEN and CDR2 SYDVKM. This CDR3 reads CASSSLRGSWGNTIYF. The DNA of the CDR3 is TGTGCCAGCAGTTCCTTACGGGGGTCATGGGGAAACACCATATATTTT. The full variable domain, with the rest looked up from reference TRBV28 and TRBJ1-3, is DVKVTQSSRYLVKRTGEKVFLECVQDMDHENMFWYRQDPGLGLRLIYFSYDVKMKEKGDIPEGYSVSREKKERFSLILESASTNQTSMYLCASSSLRGSWGNTIYFGEGSWLTVV.

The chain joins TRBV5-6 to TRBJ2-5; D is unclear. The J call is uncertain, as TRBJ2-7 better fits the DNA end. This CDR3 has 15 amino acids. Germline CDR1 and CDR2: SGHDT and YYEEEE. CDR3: CASSLSGWGSYEQYF. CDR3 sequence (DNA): TGTGCCAGCAGCTTATCTGGATGGGGCTCCTACGAGCAGTACTTC.

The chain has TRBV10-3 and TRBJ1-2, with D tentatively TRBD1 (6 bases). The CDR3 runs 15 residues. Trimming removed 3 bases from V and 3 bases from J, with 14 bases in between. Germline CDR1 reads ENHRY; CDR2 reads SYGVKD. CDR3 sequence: CAISDKGGGDYGYTF. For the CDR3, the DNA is TGTGCCATCAGTGACAAGGGAGGGGGGGACTATGGCTACACCTTC.

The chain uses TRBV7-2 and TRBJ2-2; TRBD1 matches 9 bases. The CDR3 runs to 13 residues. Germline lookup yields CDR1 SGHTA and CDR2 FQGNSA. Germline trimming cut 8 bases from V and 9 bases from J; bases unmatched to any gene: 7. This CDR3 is CASGQGYRRELFF. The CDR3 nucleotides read TGTGCCAGCGGACAGGGGTACCGACGGGAGCTGTTTTTT.

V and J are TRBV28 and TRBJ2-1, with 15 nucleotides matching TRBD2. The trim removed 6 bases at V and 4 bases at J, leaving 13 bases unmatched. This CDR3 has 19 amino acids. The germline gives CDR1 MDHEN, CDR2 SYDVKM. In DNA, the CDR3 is TGTGCCAGCAGCCCTATACCGGGACTAGCGGGAGGAAGGTACAATGAGCAGTTCTTC. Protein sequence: CASSPIPGLAGGRYNEQFF.

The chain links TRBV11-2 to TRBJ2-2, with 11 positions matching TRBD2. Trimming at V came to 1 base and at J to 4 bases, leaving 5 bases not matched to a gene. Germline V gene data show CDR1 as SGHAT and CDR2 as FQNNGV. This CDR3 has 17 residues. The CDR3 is CASSLAPGLAVTGELFF. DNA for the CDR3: TGTGCCAGCAGCTTAGCTCCGGGACTAGCGGTCACCGGGGAGCTGTTTTTT. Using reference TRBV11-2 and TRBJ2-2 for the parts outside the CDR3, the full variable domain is EAGVAQSPRYKIIEKRQSVAFWCNPISGHATLYWYQQILGQGPKLLIQFQNNGVVDDSQLPKDRFSAERLKGVDSTLKIQPAKLEDSAVYLCASSLAPGLAVTGELFFGEGSRLTVL.

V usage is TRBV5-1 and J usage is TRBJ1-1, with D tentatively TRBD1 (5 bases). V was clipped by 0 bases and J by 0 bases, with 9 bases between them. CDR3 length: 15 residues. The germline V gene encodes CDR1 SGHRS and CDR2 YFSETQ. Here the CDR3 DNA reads TGCGCCAGCAGCTTGGTCGGGGGTTTGAACACTGAAGCTTTCTTT. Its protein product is CASSLVGGLNTEAFF.

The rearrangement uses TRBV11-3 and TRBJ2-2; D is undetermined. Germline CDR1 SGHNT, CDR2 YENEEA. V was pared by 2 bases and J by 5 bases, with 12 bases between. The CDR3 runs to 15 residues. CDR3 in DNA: TGTGCCAGCAGCTTATCATTCTCGGAGACCGGGGAGCTGTTTTTT. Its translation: CASSLSFSETGELFF.

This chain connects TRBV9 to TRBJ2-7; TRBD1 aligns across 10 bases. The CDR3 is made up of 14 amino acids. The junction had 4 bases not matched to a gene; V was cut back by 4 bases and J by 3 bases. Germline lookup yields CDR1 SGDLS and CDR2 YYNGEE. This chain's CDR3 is CASSNGQGDYEQYF. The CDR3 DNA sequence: TGTGCCAGCAGCAACGGACAGGGGGACTACGAGCAGTACTTC.

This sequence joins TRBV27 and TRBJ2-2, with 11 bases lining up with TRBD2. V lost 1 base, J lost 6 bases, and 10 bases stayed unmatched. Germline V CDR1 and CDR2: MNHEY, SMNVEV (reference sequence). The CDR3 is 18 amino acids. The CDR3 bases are TGTGCCAGCAGTTTATTTAGCGGGAGGGCCATAGGCGCCGGGGAGCTGTTTTTT. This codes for CASSLFSGRAIGAGELFF.

In DNA, the CDR3 is TGTGCCAGCAGATTAACGACAGGGGGATTTGGTGGCTACACCTTC. Translation gives CASRLTTGGFGGYTF. The chain couples TRBV7-9 to TRBJ1-2; 9 bases are shared with TRBD1. The CDR3 loop spans 15 amino acids. Trimming removed 6 bases from V and 7 bases from J; junction bases left unmatched: 12. Germline-derived CDR1 and CDR2 are SEHNR and FQNEAQ (reference sequence).

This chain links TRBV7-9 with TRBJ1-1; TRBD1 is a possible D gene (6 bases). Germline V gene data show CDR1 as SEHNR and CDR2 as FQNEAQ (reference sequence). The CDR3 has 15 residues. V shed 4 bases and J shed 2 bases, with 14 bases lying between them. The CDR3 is CASSSGQSGNTEAFF. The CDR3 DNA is TGTGCCAGCAGCTCCGGACAGAGCGGTAACACTGAAGCTTTCTTT.

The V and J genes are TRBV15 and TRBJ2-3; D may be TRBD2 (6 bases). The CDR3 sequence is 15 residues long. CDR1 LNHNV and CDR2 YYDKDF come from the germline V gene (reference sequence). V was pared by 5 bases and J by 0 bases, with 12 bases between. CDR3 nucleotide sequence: TGTGCCACCAGCTTCCTAGCGTCTAGCACAGATACGCAGTATTTT. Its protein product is CATSFLASSTDTQYF.

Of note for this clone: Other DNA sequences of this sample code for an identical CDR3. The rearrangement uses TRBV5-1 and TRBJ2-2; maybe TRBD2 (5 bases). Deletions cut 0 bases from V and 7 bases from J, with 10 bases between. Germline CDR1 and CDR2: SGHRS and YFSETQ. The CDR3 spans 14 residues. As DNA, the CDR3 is TGCGCCAGCAGCTTGGGTCTAGCCGTCGGGGAGCTGTTTTTT. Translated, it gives CASSLGLAVGELFF.

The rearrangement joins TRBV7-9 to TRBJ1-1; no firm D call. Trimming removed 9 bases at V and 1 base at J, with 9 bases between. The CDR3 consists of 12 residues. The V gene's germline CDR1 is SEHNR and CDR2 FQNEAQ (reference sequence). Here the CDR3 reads CASFTGNTEAFF. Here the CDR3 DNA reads TGTGCCAGTTTCACGGGGAACACTGAAGCTTTCTTT.

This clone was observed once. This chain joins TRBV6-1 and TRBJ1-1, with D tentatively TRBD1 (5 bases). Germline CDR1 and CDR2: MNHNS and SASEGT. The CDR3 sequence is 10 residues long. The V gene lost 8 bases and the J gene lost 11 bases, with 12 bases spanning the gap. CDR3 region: CASGPRGAFF. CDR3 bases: TGTGCCAGCGGCCCCCGGGGGGCTTTCTTT.

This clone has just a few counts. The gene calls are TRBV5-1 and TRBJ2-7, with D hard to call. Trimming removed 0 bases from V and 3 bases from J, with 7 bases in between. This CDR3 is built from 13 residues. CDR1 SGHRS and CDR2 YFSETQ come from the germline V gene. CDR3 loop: CASSLAPSYEQYF. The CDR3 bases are TGCGCCAGCAGCTTGGCTCCGAGCTACGAGCAGTACTTC.

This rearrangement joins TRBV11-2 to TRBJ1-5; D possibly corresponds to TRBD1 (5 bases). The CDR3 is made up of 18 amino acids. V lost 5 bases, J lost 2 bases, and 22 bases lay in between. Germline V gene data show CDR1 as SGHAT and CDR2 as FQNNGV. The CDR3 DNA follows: TGTGCCAGCAGCCCCGGTGGGGGGGTGGATGTCCGCAATCAGCCCCAGCATTTT. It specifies CASSPGGGVDVRNQPQHF. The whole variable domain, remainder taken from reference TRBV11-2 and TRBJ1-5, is EAGVAQSPRYKIIEKRQSVAFWCNPISGHATLYWYQQILGQGPKLLIQFQNNGVVDDSQLPKDRFSAERLKGVDSTLKIQPAKLEDSAVYLCASSPGGGVDVRNQPQHFGDGTRLSIL.

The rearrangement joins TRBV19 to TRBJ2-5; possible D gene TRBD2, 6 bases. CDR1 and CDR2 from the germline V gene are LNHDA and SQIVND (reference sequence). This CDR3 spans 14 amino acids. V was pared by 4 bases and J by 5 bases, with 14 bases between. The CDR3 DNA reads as TGTGCCAGTAGTAGTGGGGCGGGATCGGAGACCCAGTACTTC. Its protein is CASSSGAGSETQYF.

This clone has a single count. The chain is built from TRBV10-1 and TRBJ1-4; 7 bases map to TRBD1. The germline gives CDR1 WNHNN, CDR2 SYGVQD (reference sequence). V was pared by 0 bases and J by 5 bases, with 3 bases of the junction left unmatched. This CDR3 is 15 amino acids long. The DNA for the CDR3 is TGCGCCAGCAGTGAGTCGGGGACAGAAAATGAAAAACTGTTTTTT. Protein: CASSESGTENEKLFF.